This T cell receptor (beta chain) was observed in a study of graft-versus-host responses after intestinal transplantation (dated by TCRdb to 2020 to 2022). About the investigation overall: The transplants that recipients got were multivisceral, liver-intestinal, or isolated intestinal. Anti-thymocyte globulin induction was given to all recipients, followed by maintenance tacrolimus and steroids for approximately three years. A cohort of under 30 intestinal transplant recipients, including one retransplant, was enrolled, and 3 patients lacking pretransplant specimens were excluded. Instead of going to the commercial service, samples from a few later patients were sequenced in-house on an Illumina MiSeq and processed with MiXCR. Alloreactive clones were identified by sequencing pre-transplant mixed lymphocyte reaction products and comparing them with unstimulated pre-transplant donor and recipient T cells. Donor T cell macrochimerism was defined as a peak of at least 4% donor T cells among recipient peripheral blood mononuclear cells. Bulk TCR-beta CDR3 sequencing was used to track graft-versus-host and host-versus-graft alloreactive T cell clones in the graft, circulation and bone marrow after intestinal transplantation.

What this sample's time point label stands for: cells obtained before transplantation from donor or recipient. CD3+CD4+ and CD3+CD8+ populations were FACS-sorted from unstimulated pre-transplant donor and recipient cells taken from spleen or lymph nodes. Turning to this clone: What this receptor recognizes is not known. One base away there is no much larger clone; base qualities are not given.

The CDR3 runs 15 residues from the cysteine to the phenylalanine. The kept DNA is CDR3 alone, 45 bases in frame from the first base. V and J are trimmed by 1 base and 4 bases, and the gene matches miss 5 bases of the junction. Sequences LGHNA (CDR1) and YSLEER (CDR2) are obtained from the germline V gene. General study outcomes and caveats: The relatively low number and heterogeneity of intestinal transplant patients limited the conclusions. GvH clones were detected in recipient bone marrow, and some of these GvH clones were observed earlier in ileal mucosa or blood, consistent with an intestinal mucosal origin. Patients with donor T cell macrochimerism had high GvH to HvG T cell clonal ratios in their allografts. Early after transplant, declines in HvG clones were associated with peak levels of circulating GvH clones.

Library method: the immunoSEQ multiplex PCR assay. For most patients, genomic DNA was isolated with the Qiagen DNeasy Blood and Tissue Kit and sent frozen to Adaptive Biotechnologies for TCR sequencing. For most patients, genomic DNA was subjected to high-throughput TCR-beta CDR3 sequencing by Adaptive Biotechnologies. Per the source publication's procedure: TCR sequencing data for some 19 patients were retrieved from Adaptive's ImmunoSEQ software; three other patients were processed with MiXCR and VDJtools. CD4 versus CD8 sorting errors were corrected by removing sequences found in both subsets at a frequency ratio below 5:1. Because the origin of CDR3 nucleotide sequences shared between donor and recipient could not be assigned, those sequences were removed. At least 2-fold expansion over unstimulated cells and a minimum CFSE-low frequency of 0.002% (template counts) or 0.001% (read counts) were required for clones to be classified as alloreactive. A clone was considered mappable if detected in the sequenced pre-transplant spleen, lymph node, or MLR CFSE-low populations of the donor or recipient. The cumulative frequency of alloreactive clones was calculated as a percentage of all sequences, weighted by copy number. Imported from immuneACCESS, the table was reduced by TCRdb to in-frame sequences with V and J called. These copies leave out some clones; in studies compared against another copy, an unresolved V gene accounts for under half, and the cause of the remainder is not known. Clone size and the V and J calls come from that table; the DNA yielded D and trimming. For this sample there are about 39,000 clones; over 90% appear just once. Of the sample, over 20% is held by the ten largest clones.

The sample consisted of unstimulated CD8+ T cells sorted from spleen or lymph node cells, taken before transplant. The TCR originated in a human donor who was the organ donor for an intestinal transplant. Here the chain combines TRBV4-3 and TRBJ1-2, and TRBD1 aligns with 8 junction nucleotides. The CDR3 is CASSQVSGGAYGYTF. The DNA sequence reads TGCGCCAGCAGCCAAGTGTCAGGGGGCGCCTATGGCTACACCTTC.